This T cell receptor beta chain derives from a study of T cell repertoires in cytomegalovirus infection. TCRdb reanalysed the reads using MiXCR and keeps one entry per CDR3 protein. The table includes some 600,000 distinct CDR3 sequences, 24% detected once. The sample holds many counts of this clonotype. The CDR3 runs to 16 residues. J was trimmed by 1 base and V by 2 bases; bases with no gene match: 4. This chain links TRBV12-3 or TRBV12-4 with TRBJ2-2; 7 bases align to TRBD2. The sample comprised CD8+ T cells from PBMCs. This TCR was recovered from a human donor in good health (CMV status not recorded). Some clones in this sample may be carry-over from other donors' samples. The CDR3 loop is CASSLISGENTGELFF. CDR3 coding DNA: TGTGCCAGCAGTTTAATCAGCGGGGAGAACACCGGGGAGCTGTTTTTT.